The entry that follows covers one T cell receptor beta chain sequence. Its antigen is unidentified. Measured with immunoSEQ multiplex PCR; TCRdb has only the in-frame clones, and not every one. The sample consists of some 82,000 clones, around 86% of them appearing once. This sample was taken from a study of graft-versus-host responses after intestinal transplantation. Trimming shortened V by 1 base and J by 3 bases, and 13 bases separated the two germline ends. Germline assignment: CDR1 SGHVS and CDR2 FNYEAQ. The CDR3 consists of 15 residues. Sequences were derived from unstimulated CD8+ T cells sorted from spleen or lymph node cells, sampled before transplant. The sequence was collected from a human donor who was the organ donor for an intestinal transplant. The rearrangement joins TRBV7-6 to TRBJ2-7; no reliable D call. This chain's CDR3 is CASSLDADGLYEQYF. The CDR3 DNA sequence: TGTGCCAGCAGCTTAGACGCGGACGGGCTCTACGAGCAGTACTTC.